Following are 15 T cell receptor beta chains from one sample sequenced in a study of T-cell reconstitution after alpha-beta-depleted transplantation in children. Preparation of the TCRbeta library was carried out with unique molecular identifiers. TCRdb independently ran MiXCR on the PCR reads; one entry per CDR3 protein. This sample has about 610,000 distinct CDR3 sequences; over 9.5% occur once, and the top ten carry less than 5%. The sequenced sample was PBMCs from the stem cell graft donor, obtained from the stem cell graft. Receptors originate from a human donor who donated a stem cell graft to a child with acute myeloid leukemia.

V gene TRBV3-1 combines with J gene TRBJ2-7; 10 bases are shared with TRBD1. Trimming took 1 base from V and 2 from J; bases not matched to a gene: 11. Germline CDR1 is LGHDT and CDR2 is YNNKEL (reference sequence). This CDR3 is built from 18 residues. The CDR3 coding sequence is TGTGCCAGCAGCCAAGGGGAACACAGGGACAGGGGAACCTACGAGCAGTACTTC. Amino acid sequence: CASSQGEHRDRGTYEQYF.

CDR3 protein: CASSLSRGATGERDTQYF. The CDR3 bases are TGTGCCAGCAGCTTATCCCGGGGGGCGACAGGGGAAAGGGATACGCAGTATTTT. The J gene is TRBJ2-3, the V gene TRBV11-2, with D possibly being TRBD1 (8 bases). This CDR3 region has 18 residues. Germline assignment: CDR1 SGHAT and CDR2 FQNNGV. V was pared by 2 bases and J by 6 bases, with 24 bases between.

This clonotype has at least ten counts. The chain is built from TRBV7-2 and TRBJ2-1; D is ambiguous. V dropped 2 bases and J dropped 5 bases, with 10 bases sitting between them. The germline gives CDR1 SGHTA, CDR2 FQGNSA. The CDR3 consists of 14 residues. CDR3 DNA: TGTGCCAGCAGCTTATCCCGCGCTCACAATGAGCAGTTCTTC. Its protein is CASSLSRAHNEQFF.

This clonotype was counted only a few times. The V and J genes are TRBV19 and TRBJ2-1; 8 nucleotides agree with TRBD1. This CDR3 spans 14 amino acids. CDR1 is LNHDA and CDR2 is SQIVND in the germline V gene (reference sequence). Trimming removed 6 bases from V and 5 bases from J; junction bases left unmatched: 6. This CDR3 is CASRQGARNNEQFF. The CDR3 region has the DNA TGTGCCAGTAGGCAGGGGGCGCGGAACAATGAGCAGTTCTTC.

There are a few counts of this clonotype. The V call is TRBV6-2 or TRBV6-3, the J call TRBJ2-5; tentative D call: TRBD2 (6 bases). Trimming left V 7 bases short and J 4 bases short, with 16 bases between. The length of the CDR3 is 14 residues. The germline gives CDR1 MNHEY, CDR2 SVGEGT. This chain's CDR3 is CASKGAGVGETQYF. The DNA of the CDR3 is TGTGCCAGCAAGGGAGCGGGTGTCGGAGAGACCCAGTACTTC.

This clonotype came up many times. This sequence joins TRBV15 and TRBJ2-1; D might be TRBD2 (5 bases). This CDR3 is built from 16 residues. CDR1 LNHNV and CDR2 YYDKDF come from the germline V gene (reference sequence). Trimming cost V 4 bases and J 3 bases, with 16 bases left between them. CDR3 amino acids: CATSTGSETNYNEQFF. The CDR3 DNA sequence: TGTGCCACCAGCACGGGGTCTGAGACCAACTACAATGAGCAGTTCTTC.

The chain recombines TRBV15 with TRBJ2-7; no firm D call. This CDR3 comprises 13 residues. In germline, CDR1 is LNHNV, CDR2 YYDKDF (reference sequence). The V end was cut by 0 bases, the J end by 3 bases, with 6 bases between. The CDR3: CATSRETYYEQYF. The CDR3 DNA follows: TGTGCCACCAGCAGAGAGACATACTACGAGCAGTACTTC.

This clonotype was seen ten or more times. This rearrangement joins TRBV6-5 to TRBJ2-1; D is perhaps TRBD1 (6 bases). CDR1 MNHEY and CDR2 SVGAGI come from the germline V gene. The CDR3 contains 14 residues. Trimming stripped 1 base from V and 4 bases from J, with 8 bases between. The CDR3 DNA sequence: TGTGCCAGCAGTTACTTTGGACAGTACAATGAGCAGTTCTTC. This sequence encodes CASSYFGQYNEQFF.

This clonotype was observed a handful of times. This chain connects TRBV5-5 to TRBJ2-7, with 9 nucleotides matching TRBD2. This CDR3 spans 14 amino acids. CDR1 SGHKS and CDR2 YYEKEE come from the germline V gene (reference sequence). Losses at the gene ends were 2 bases for V and 6 bases for J; bases not matched to a gene: 6. As DNA, the CDR3 is TGTGCCAGCAGCTTCCCTAGCGGGATCACCGAGCAGTACTTC. Protein sequence: CASSFPSGITEQYF.

This clonotype has just a few counts. The chain is built from TRBV30 and TRBJ2-1, with D possibly matching TRBD1 (5 bases). This CDR3 contains 11 residues. The germline V gene has CDR1 GTSNPN and CDR2 SVGIG (reference sequence). V lost 5 bases, J lost 8 bases, and 10 bases lay in between. CDR3 bases: TGTGCCTGGCGCACCAGGGATGAGCAGTTCTTC. It yields the protein CAWRTRDEQFF.

The chain has TRBV7-9 and TRBJ1-2; TRBD1 might be the D (6 bases). Germline values: CDR1 SEHNR, CDR2 FQNEAQ (reference sequence). The CDR3 contains 14 residues. The germline V and J ends were trimmed by 9 bases and 8 bases, with 22 bases remaining between them. CDR3 residues: CASSIFPGDSGYTF. CDR3 in DNA: TGTGCCAGTTCTATCTTCCCAGGGGATTCCGGCTACACCTTC. Filled out from reference TRBV7-9 and TRBJ1-2, the complete variable domain reads DTGVSQNPRHKITKRGQNVTFRCDPISEHNRLYWYRQTLGQGPEFLTYFQNEAQLEKSRLLSDRFSAERPKGSFSTLEIQRTEQGDSAMYLCASSIFPGDSGYTFGSGTRLTVV.

This clonotype was observed many times. V is TRBV20-1 and J is TRBJ2-1, with 8 bases matching TRBD2. Germline lookup yields CDR1 DFQATT and CDR2 SNEGSKA (reference sequence). J gave up 7 bases and V 1 base, and 9 bases lay outside the gene matches. This CDR3 comprises 15 residues. The DNA of the CDR3 is TGCAGTGCTAGAGGAGCGGGGGCCCCATGGAATGAGCAGTTCTTC. Its protein product is CSARGAGAPWNEQFF.

The rearrangement links TRBV5-1 to TRBJ1-1, with D possibly matching TRBD1 (5 bases). The germline CDR1 and CDR2 sequences are SGHRS and YFSETQ. The V gene lost 4 bases and the J gene lost 0 bases, with 13 bases spanning the gap. The CDR3 consists of 15 residues. In nucleotides, the CDR3 is TGCGCCAGCAGCCCCCTGGGGGGGATGAACACTGAAGCTTTCTTT. It encodes CASSPLGGMNTEAFF. Full variable domain (outside the CDR3, taken from reference TRBV5-1 and TRBJ1-1): KAGVTQTPRYLIKTRGQQVTLSCSPISGHRSVSWYQQTPGQGLQFLFEYFSETQRNKGNFPGRFSGRQFSNSRSEMNVSTLELGDSALYLCASSPLGGMNTEAFFGQGTRLTVV.

This clonotype has a handful of counts. This chain connects TRBV4-3 to TRBJ2-2, with a tentative D call TRBD2 (6 bases). This CDR3 is 15 amino acids long. The V and J ends lost 4 bases and 7 bases respectively, with 16 bases between them. Per germline, CDR1 LGHNA and CDR2 YSLEER. CDR3 coding DNA: TGCGCCAGCAGCCCGGACTACCCGGAGGGCGGGGAGCTGTTTTTT. It translates to CASSPDYPEGGELFF.

The table lists this clonotype with many counts. DNA of the CDR3: TGTGCCAGCGGACTAGGAAATACGCAGTATTTT. Protein: CASGLGNTQYF. The V gene is TRBV3-1, the J gene TRBJ2-3, with 7 bases lining up with TRBD2. This CDR3 region has 11 residues. V lost 8 bases to trimming and J lost 7 bases; unmatched junction nucleotides: 3. Looked up from germline, CDR1 is LGHDT and CDR2 is YNNKEL (reference sequence).